A selection of T cell receptor beta chains follows, all from one sample in a study of PD-1 blockade in classical Hodgkin lymphoma. Clones were sequenced by immunoSEQ multiplex PCR, and TCRdb holds only the in-frame ones, with some missing. Of 17,000 or so clones in the sample, approximately 86% were seen once. The material sequenced was peripheral blood mononuclear cells (PBMCs). These receptors were obtained from a human donor with classical Hodgkin lymphoma. Each CDR3 is given with its conserved first and last residue. A D gene is named only where the DNA matches it firmly. A row's size may be missing; if present it is once, few, many or a size class.

v_call	d_call	j_call	clone_size	cdr3_nt	cdr3_aa
TRBV5-1	-	TRBJ2-5	-	TGCGCCAGCAGCTTATGGACAGCCCAAGAGACCCAGTACTTC	CASSLWTAQETQYF
TRBV19	TRBD1	TRBJ2-7	-	TGTGCCAGTAGTGGACAGGGGAGGGCCAATACCTACGAGCAGTACTTC	CASSGQGRANTYEQYF
TRBV14	-	TRBJ2-4	-	TGTGCCAGCAGCCAAGATCCTGCTTTGTCTGGTAGGGAAAACATTCAGTACTTC	CASSQDPALSGRENIQYF
TRBV7-2	-	TRBJ1-2	-	TGTGCCAGCAGCTCGATTAACATGGTCCTCTACACCTTC	CASSSINMVLYTF
TRBV6-6	-	TRBJ1-2	-	TGTGCCAGCAGTGACGGACTCCTGCTATATGGCTACACCTTC	CASSDGLLLYGYTF
TRBV13	-	TRBJ1-3	-	TGTGCCAGCAGCATTACCGGGAGCTCTGGAAACACCATATATTTT	CASSITGSSGNTIYF
TRBV18	-	TRBJ2-2	-	TGTGCCAGCTCAGCTTCTGGGGGCTGGAACACCGGGGAGCTGTTTTTT	CASSASGGWNTGELFF
TRBV28	TRBD1	TRBJ1-1	-	TGTGCCAGCAGTTCCGCGACAGGGGTAGGCGCTGAAGCTTTCTTT	CASSSATGVGAEAFF
TRBV28	-	TRBJ2-5	once	TGTGCCAGCAGCGAATACGGGGCCCGGGAGACCCAGTACTTC	CASSEYGARETQYF
TRBV5-5	-	TRBJ2-6	-	TGTGCCAGTCAGCCCGGGTTCTCTGGGGCCAACGTCCTGACTTTC	CASQPGFSGANVLTF
TRBV18	-	TRBJ2-2	-	TGTGCCAGCTCACAACAGGGTTTTTCGAACACCGGGGAGCTGTTTTTT	CASSQQGFSNTGELFF
TRBV7-2	-	TRBJ1-2	-	TGTGCCAGCAGTAAACGGGGCAGGGACTATGGCTACACCTTC	CASSKRGRDYGYTF
TRBV6-1	-	TRBJ2-1	-	TGTGCCAGCAGTGAAGTTTTGAGTCGGGTGGGGTCCCGGGACCCCAATGAGCAGTTCTTC	CASSEVLSRVGSRDPNEQFF
TRBV4-3	TRBD1	TRBJ1-1	-	TGCGCCAGCAGCCAACAAGACAGGGGAACTGAAGCTTTCTTT	CASSQQDRGTEAFF
TRBV28	-	TRBJ1-6	once	TGTGCCAGCACCCGAACAGGGATGGATTCACCCCTCCACTTT	CASTRTGMDSPLHF
TRBV28	-	TRBJ2-2	-	TGTGCCAGCAGTAGGGTCAACACCGGGGAGCTGTTTTTT	CASSRVNTGELFF
TRBV7-8	TRBD1	TRBJ2-2	once	TGTGCCAGCAGCCTACAGGGGGTACCTAGAGGGGAGCTGTTTTTT	CASSLQGVPRGELFF
TRBV15	-	TRBJ1-2	-	TGTGCCACCAGCCTCGACAGATCTAACTATGGCTACACCTTC	CATSLDRSNYGYTF
TRBV11-1	TRBD2	TRBJ2-7	-	TGTGCCAGCAGCTTAAGTCAAGCGGGGTCCTACGAGCAGTACTTC	CASSLSQAGSYEQYF
TRBV15	TRBD1	TRBJ1-2	-	TGTGCCACCAGCTGGCGACAGGGTGATGGCTACACCTTC	CATSWRQGDGYTF
TRBV7-9	-	TRBJ2-3	-	TGTGCCAGCAGCTTAGTCCAGGTCCACACAGATACGCAGTATTTT	CASSLVQVHTDTQYF
TRBV5-1	-	TRBJ1-1	-	TGCGCCAGCAGCTTGGGTGGAGGGAAGGTATGGAACACTGAAGCTTTCTTT	CASSLGGGKVWNTEAFF
TRBV5-1	-	TRBJ1-2	few	TGCGCCAGCAGCTTATCAGGGTATGGCTACACCTTC	CASSLSGYGYTF
TRBV6-5	TRBD1	TRBJ1-5	once	TGTGCCAGCAGGAGACAGGGGACCAGTCAGCCCCAGCATTTT	CASRRQGTSQPQHF
TRBV21-1	-	TRBJ2-1	-	TGTGCCAGCAGCATATCTGAGCAGTTCTTC	CASSISEQFF
TRBV28	-	TRBJ2-7	-	TGTGCCAGCAGTTTAGACACCTACGAGCAGTACTTC	CASSLDTYEQYF
TRBV2	-	TRBJ1-3	-	TGTGCCAGCATCCTAAGGGGGGGAAACTCTGGAAACACCATATATTTT	CASILRGGNSGNTIYF
TRBV5-6	-	TRBJ1-2	-	TGTGCCAGCAGCTTGGCAGGGCGAGCTAACTATGGCTACACCTTC	CASSLAGRANYGYTF
TRBV25-1	-	TRBJ2-3	-	TGTGCCAGCAGTGACGTCATCGGGGCAAAGGGGACAGATACGCAGTATTTT	CASSDVIGAKGTDTQYF
TRBV28	-	TRBJ2-2	-	TGTGCCAGCAGGGTCGGGACCGGGGAGCTGTTTTTT	CASRVGTGELFF
TRBV18	TRBD2	TRBJ2-3	-	TGTGCCAGCTCACGACTAGCGGGAGCAGATACGCAGTATTTT	CASSRLAGADTQYF
TRBV18	-	TRBJ2-7	-	TGTGCCAGCTCAAATAAGGGCTACGAGCAGTACTTC	CASSNKGYEQYF
TRBV11-2	-	TRBJ2-7	-	TGTGCCAGCAGCTTAGTTGCGGACTTTGTCGGCGAGCAGTACTTC	CASSLVADFVGEQYF
TRBV7-6	TRBD2	TRBJ2-7	-	TGTGCCAGCAGCTTAGGTACTAGCGGGAGTGGGTACGAGCAGTACTTC	CASSLGTSGSGYEQYF
TRBV30	TRBD2	TRBJ2-3	-	TGTGCCTGGAGTTCTCGGACTAGCGGGAGAGGTGATACGCAGTATTTT	CAWSSRTSGRGDTQYF
TRBV19	-	TRBJ2-1	-	TGTGCCAGTAGTATAGCCGGGCTTGGTGAGCAGTTCTTC	CASSIAGLGEQFF
TRBV7-3	-	TRBJ2-1	-	TGTGCCAGCAGCACGTCAGCGGCAGGGCCCAATAATGAGCAGTTCTTC	CASSTSAAGPNNEQFF
TRBV7-2	TRBD2	TRBJ2-3	-	TGTGCCAGCAGCCCGGCGGGAGTGCGCACAGATACGCAGTATTTT	CASSPAGVRTDTQYF
TRBV7-8	-	TRBJ2-2	once	TGTGCCAGCAGCTTAGCCGGCGGGTCCACCGGGGAGCTGTTTTTT	CASSLAGGSTGELFF
TRBV15	-	TRBJ2-1	-	TGTGCCACCAGCAGATCGTACGATGAGCAGTTCTTC	CATSRSYDEQFF
TRBV29-1	TRBD2	TRBJ2-1	-	TGCAGCGCAAAACTAGCGGGAGGGCCCAGTGAGCAGTTCTTC	CSAKLAGGPSEQFF